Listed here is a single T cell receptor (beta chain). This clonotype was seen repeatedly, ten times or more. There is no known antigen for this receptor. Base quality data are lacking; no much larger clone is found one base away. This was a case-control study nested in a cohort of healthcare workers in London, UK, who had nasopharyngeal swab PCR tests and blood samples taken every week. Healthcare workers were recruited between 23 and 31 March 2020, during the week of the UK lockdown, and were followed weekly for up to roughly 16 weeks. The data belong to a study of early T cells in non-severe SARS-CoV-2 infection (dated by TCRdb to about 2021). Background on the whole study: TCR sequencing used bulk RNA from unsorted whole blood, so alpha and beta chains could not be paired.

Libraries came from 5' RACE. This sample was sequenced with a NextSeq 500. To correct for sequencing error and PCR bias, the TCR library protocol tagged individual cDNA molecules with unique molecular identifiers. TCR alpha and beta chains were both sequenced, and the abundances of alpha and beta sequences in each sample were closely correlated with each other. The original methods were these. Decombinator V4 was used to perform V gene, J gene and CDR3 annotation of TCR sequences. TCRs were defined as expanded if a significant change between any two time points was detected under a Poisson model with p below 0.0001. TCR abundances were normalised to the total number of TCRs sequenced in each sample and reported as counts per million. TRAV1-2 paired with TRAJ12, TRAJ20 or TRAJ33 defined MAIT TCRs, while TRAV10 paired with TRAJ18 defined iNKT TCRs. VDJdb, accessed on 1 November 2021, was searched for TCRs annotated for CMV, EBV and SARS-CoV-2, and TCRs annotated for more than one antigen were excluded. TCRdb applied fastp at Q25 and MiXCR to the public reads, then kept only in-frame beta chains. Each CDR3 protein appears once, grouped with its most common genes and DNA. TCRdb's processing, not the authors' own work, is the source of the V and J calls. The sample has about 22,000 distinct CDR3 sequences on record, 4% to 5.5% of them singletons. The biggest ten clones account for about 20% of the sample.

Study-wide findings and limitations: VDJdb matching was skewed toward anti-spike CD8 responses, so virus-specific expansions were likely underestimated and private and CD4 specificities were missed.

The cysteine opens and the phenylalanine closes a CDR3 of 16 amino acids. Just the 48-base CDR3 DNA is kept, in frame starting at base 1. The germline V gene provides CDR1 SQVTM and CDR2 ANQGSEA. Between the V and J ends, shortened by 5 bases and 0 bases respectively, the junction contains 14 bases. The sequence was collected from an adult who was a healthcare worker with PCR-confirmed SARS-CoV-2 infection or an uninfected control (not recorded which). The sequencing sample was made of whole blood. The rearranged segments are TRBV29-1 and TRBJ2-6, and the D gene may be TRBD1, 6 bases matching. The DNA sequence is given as TGCAGCGTTTTGGGGACACCAAGCTCTGGGGCCAACGTCCTGACTTTC. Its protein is CSVLGTPSSGANVLTF.